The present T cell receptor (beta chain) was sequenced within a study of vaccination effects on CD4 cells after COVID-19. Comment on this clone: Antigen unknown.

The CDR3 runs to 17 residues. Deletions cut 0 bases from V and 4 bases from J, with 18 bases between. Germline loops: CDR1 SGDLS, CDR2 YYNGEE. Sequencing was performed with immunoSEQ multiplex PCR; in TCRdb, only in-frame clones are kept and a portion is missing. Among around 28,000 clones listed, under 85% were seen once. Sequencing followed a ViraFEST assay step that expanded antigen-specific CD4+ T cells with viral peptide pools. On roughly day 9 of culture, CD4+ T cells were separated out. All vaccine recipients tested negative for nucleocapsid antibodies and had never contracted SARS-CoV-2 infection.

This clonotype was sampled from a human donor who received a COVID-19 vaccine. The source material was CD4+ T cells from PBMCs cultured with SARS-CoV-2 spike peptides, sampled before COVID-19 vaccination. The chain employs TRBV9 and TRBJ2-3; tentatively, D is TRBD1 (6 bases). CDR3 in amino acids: CASSVASWAGASDTQYF. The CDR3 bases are TGTGCCAGCAGCGTAGCCTCTTGGGCAGGGGCTTCAGATACGCAGTATTTT.